The present T cell receptor beta chain was sequenced within a study of cytomegalovirus exposure and HLA in healthy donors. J was trimmed by 5 bases and V by 0 bases; bases with no gene match: 4. Germline V gene sequence: CDR1 SGHTA, CDR2 FQGTGA. This CDR3 is built from 15 residues. The PCR contained 60 Vbeta and 13 Jbeta primers. The assay was immunoSEQ multiplex PCR, and TCRdb's table has in-frame clones only and misses some. The sample lists 150,000 to 200,000 clones, roughly two thirds occurring once. This chain joins TRBV7-3 and TRBJ2-5, with 9 bases aligning to TRBD1. The TCR was taken from a woman aged 30 to 39 in good health and CMV-seronegative. The sequenced sample consisted of PBMCs. CDR3 sequence (DNA): TGTGCCAGCAGCTTAACCGGGACAGGGATGGAGACCCAGTACTTC. Its protein product is CASSLTGTGMETQYF.